This note documents a single T cell receptor beta chain sequence. The CDR3 is 15 residues long. Looked up from germline, CDR1 is LGHDT and CDR2 is YNNKEL (reference sequence). V was clipped by 3 bases and J by 4 bases; unmatched bases: 6. In the original processing: How many nucleated cells were present was estimated from reference gene primer amplification. Some clones are missing from TCRdb's copy, which holds only in-frame ones; the method was immunoSEQ multiplex PCR. V, J and clone size are taken as reported in that table, and D and trimming were inferred from the DNA itself. The table includes fewer than 150,000 clones, just under 85% detected once. The source of the sample is a study of blood T cell repertoires in COVID-19. On the study more broadly: Samples came from the United States, Italy and Spain, spanning acute and convalescent COVID-19.

The chain links TRBV3-1 (or the pseudogene TRBV3-2) to TRBJ2-1; 7 nucleotides agree with TRBD1. The sequenced sample consisted of peripheral blood. The origin of this receptor is a human donor in a cohort sampled during active COVID-19. The CDR3 DNA sequence: TGTGCCAGCAGCCATCGGGACAGATATTACAATGAGCAGTTCTTC. Translation: CASSHRDRYYNEQFF.